One T cell receptor (beta chain) is described in this entry. The sample belongs to a study of control samples from healthy donors and cancer patients. Trimming took 6 bases from V and 0 from J, leaving 18 bases between them. Germline V gives CDR1 MGHDK, CDR2 SYGVNS. The CDR3 runs to 16 residues. The assay was immunoSEQ multiplex PCR, and TCRdb's table has in-frame clones only and misses some. The table lists about 89,000 clones, 85% to 90% of them singletons. The chain joins TRBV25-1 to TRBJ2-7, with D possibly being TRBD1 (5 bases). The sequenced sample consisted of blood. This sequence originates from a woman in her thirties or forties in good health. Written as DNA, the CDR3 is TGTGCCAGCAGCCCTGCGGCCGGACAAGTCTCCTACGAGCAGTACTTC. This gives the protein CASSPAAGQVSYEQYF.